Shown below are 3 T cell receptor beta chains from a single sample sequenced in a study of T cells in Graves' hyperthyroidism and ophthalmopathy. TCR beta CDR3 regions were amplified from RNA. First-round RT-PCR with HTBI primers amplified the TCR CDR3 region. A single record per CDR3 protein comes from TCRdb applying MiXCR to the multiplex PCR reads. The repertoire holds about 280,000 distinct CDR3 sequences, with around a quarter as singletons. The sample taken for sequencing was blood. The origin of the receptors is a man aged 35 to 55 with Graves' hyperthyroidism that later progressed to Graves' ophthalmopathy.

This clonotype has a count of ten or more. A clone one base away is much larger, so this may be a read error. Here the CDR3 omits its conserved ending phenylalanine or tryptophan, so a read error is the likely source. The V and J genes are TRBV6-5 and TRBJ2-7, with 16 bases lining up with TRBD2. The CDR3 length is 17 residues. Germline-derived CDR1 and CDR2 are MNHEY and SVGAGI. V gave up 7 bases and J gave up 6 bases; unmatched junction bases: 12. The CDR3 loop is CASIYSGTSGRATEQYS. The CDR3 nucleotides read TGTGCCAGCATTTATTCCGGGACTAGCGGGAGGGCCACCGAGCAGTACTCC.

This clonotype has a count of ten or more. The DNA for the CDR3 is TGTGCCAGCAGTGAGGACGCGGAGACCCAGTACTTC. Translation gives CASSEDAETQYF. V usage is TRBV6-1 and J usage is TRBJ2-5; D is unclear. V was shortened by 3 bases and J by 5 bases, with 7 bases between the two germline ends. CDR3 length equals 12 residues. From germline, CDR1 is MNHNS and CDR2 SASEGT.

This clonotype occurred once. V usage is TRBV7-2 and J usage is TRBJ2-7, with D perhaps matching TRBD1 (6 bases). Trimming shortened V by 3 bases and J by 2 bases, and 14 bases separated the two germline ends. The CDR3 has 15 amino acids. Germline loops: CDR1 SGHTA, CDR2 FQGNSA. This CDR3 is CASSFRQDLTYEQYF. The CDR3, as DNA: TGTGCCAGCAGCTTTCGACAGGACCTCACCTACGAGCAGTACTTC.